This TCR beta chain was sequenced during a study of cytomegalovirus exposure and HLA in healthy donors. PCR involved 60 Vbeta and 13 Jbeta primers. Only in-frame clones appear in the TCRdb table, and some are missing; sequencing was by immunoSEQ multiplex PCR. Here the sample spans 150,000 or so clones, roughly 80% being singletons. V was clipped by 2 bases and J by 7 bases; unmatched bases: 9. CDR3 length: 16 amino acids. Per the germline V gene, CDR1 is SGHDT and CDR2 is YYEEEE. Sequenced material: PBMCs. The sequence was obtained from a man aged 18-30 years in good health and CMV-seropositive. This chain joins TRBV5-6 and TRBJ1-3; 10 bases line up with TRBD1. CDR3 nucleotides: TGTGCCAGCAGCTTCGGTTTGGGACAGGGGATGAACACCATATATTTT. Its protein is CASSFGLGQGMNTIYF. The whole variable domain, filled in from reference TRBV5-6 and TRBJ1-3, reads DAGVTQSPTHLIKTRGQQVTLRCSPKSGHDTVSWYQQALGQGPQFIFQYYEEEERQRGNFPDRFSGHQFPNYSSELNVNALLLGDSALYLCASSFGLGQGMNTIYFGEGSWLTVV.